The rows below give T cell receptor beta chains drawn from one sample of a study of shared clonotypes between healthy human individuals. TCRdb's copy holds only in-frame clones and misses some; the assay was immunoSEQ multiplex PCR. The data contain approximately 1,500,000 clones, around 97% of them singletons. Sequencing was carried out using naive CD4+ T cells sorted from blood. These receptors were collected from a man aged 25 to 40 in good health. CDR3s leave out the opening cysteine and the closing phenylalanine or tryptophan.

v_gene	j_gene	CDR3aa
TRBV12-5	TRBJ1-3	ASGLYPPGGTIY
TRBV28	TRBJ2-1	ASSRRNEQF
TRBV30	TRBJ1-5	AWSVGGFSQPQH
TRBV28	TRBJ1-2	ASSETGDPNLGGYT
TRBV19	TRBJ2-6	ATNVPGPSVLT
TRBV29-1	TRBJ2-3	SVPTGDTQY
TRBV7-8	TRBJ1-1	ASRDRSTMNTEAF
TRBV7-9	TRBJ2-3	ASSPGRRTDTQY
TRBV15	TRBJ1-5	ATSPDRVSNQPQH
TRBV15	TRBJ2-7	ATSREGGSSYEQY
TRBV7-6	TRBJ2-7	ASSPRVAASYEQY
TRBV28	TRBJ2-2	ASSSLNTGELF
TRBV28	TRBJ2-5	ASSASGRETQY
TRBV7-2	TRBJ2-7	ASSPGLIYEQY
TRBV4-3	TRBJ2-2	ASSPRSWGANTGELF
TRBV18	TRBJ2-7	ASSPPTPSGFYEQY
TRBV5-6	TRBJ2-7	ASSELGRTYEQY